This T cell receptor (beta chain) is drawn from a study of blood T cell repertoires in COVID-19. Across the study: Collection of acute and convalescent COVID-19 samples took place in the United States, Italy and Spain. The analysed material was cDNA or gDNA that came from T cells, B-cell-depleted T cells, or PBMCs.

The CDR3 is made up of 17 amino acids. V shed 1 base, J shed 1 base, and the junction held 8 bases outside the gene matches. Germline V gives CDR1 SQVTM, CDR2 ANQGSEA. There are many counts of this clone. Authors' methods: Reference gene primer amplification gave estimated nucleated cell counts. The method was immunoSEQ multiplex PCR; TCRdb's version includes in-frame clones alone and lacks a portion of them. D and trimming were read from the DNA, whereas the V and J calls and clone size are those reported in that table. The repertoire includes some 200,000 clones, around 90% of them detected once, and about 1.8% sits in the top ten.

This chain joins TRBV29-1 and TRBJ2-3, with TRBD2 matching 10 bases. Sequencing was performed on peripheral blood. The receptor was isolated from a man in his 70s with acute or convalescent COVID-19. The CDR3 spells CSVEGGTSGMGTDTQYF. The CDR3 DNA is TGCAGCGTTGAAGGGGGTACTAGCGGGATGGGCACAGATACGCAGTATTTT.